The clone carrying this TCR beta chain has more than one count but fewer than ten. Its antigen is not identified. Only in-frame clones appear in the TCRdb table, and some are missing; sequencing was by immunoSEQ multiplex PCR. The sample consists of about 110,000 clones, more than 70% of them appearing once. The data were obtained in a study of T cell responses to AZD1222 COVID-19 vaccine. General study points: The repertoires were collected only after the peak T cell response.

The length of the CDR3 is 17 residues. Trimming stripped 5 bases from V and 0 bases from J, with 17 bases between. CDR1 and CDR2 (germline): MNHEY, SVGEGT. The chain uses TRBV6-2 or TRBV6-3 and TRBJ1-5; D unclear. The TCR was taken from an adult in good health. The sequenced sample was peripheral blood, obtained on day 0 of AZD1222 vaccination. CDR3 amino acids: CASSTIGRTFSNQPQHF. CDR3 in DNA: TGTGCCAGCAGTACCATCGGACGGACCTTTAGCAATCAGCCCCAGCATTTT.